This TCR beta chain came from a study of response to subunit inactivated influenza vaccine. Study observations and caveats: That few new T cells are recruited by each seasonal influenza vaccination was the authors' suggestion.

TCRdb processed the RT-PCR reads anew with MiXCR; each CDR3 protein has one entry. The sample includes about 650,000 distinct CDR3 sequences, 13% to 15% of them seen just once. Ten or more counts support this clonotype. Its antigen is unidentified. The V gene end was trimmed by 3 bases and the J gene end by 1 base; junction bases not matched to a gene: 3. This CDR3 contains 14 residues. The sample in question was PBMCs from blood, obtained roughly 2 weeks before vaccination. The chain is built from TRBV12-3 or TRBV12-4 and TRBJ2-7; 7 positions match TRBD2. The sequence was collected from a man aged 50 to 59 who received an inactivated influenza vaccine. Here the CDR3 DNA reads TGTGCCAGCAGTTTCCCGGGGGGATCCTACGAGCAGTACTTC. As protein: CASSFPGGSYEQYF.